The source of this T cell receptor beta chain is a study of cytotoxic CD8 clonotypes in ibrutinib-treated CLL. Whole-study findings and limits: Higher circulating CD8+ T-cell counts strongly accompanied higher baseline clonality, above age-matched healthy donors. Clonality showed a rise at ibrutinib response that reversed toward baseline at progression.

As concerns this clone: Its specificity is not known.

Depth targeted 1 in 200,000 to 1 in 1 million T cells, averaging around 9.5x coverage per clonotype. Sequenced by immunoSEQ multiplex PCR; TCRdb stores in-frame clones only, minus some. The data show fewer than 400,000 clones, over 55% seen once. This CDR3 has 17 residues. V lost 5 bases to trimming and J lost 4 bases, with 22 bases between them. CDR1 and CDR2 from the germline V gene are SGHNT and YENEEA. Sequenced material: PBMCs, taken after 36 months of ibrutinib treatment. The clonotype was recovered from a human donor with chronic lymphocytic leukemia. V usage is TRBV11-3 and J usage is TRBJ2-3; a possible D gene is TRBD1 (6 bases). The CDR3 nucleotides are TGTGCCAGCAGCACAGGGAAGGGCGCTTTTAATTCAGATACGCAGTATTTT. Its protein product is CASSTGKGAFNSDTQYF.